Below are 13 T cell receptor beta chains sequenced from a single sample in a study of OX40 agonist ivuxolimab in advanced cancers. Profiled with immunoSEQ multiplex PCR; TCRdb holds only in-frame clones, not every one. This table has approximately 77,000 clones, around nine tenths appearing once. This specimen was CD4+ or CD8+ T cells sorted from blood, taken in a trial of the OX40 agonist ivuxolimab. Receptor source: an adult with an advanced solid tumor such as melanoma, head and neck, liver or kidney cancer.

The chain couples TRBV28 to TRBJ1-1; no reliable D call. Trimming removed 1 base from V and 1 base from J, with 10 bases in between. In germline, CDR1 is MDHEN, CDR2 SYDVKM. This CDR3 has 15 residues. The CDR3 spells CASSLFRKGNTEAFF. CDR3 nucleotide sequence: TGTGCCAGCAGTTTATTCCGCAAAGGGAACACTGAAGCTTTCTTT.

The chain has TRBV4-3 and TRBJ2-7, with unresolved D. The V and J ends lost 0 bases and 3 bases respectively, with 6 bases between them. CDR3 length: 13 amino acids. Germline assignment: CDR1 LGHNA and CDR2 YSLEER. The DNA for the CDR3 is TGCGCCAGCAGCCAAGATAAGGGCTACGAGCAGTACTTC. As protein: CASSQDKGYEQYF.

This chain uses TRBV5-4 with TRBJ2-3; 8 bases are a match to TRBD2. The V segment lost 4 bases and the J segment 3 bases; nucleotides outside the gene matches: 10. The CDR3 consists of 16 residues. In germline, CDR1 is SGHNT, CDR2 YYREEE (reference sequence). The CDR3 bases are TGTGCCAGCAGCGCCCCCGGGAGGGCCTCTACAGATACGCAGTATTTT. Translated, it gives CASSAPGRASTDTQYF. Full variable domain (outside the CDR3, taken from reference TRBV5-4 and TRBJ2-3): ETGVTQSPTHLIKTRGQQVTLRCSSQSGHNTVSWYQQALGQGPQFIFQYYREEENGRGNFPPRFSGLQFPNYSSELNVNALELDDSALYLCASSAPGRASTDTQYFGPGTRLTVL.

This chain links TRBV18 with TRBJ2-7, with 7 bases that match TRBD1. Looked up from germline, CDR1 is KGHSH and CDR2 is LQKENI. CDR3 length equals 14 residues. Unmatched junction bases numbered 4, after V lost 0 bases and J lost 5 bases. In DNA, the CDR3 is TGTGCCAGCTCACCACCTAACAGGGGCCACGAGCAGTACTTC. Protein product: CASSPPNRGHEQYF.

This clone was detected only a few times. This rearrangement joins TRBV12-5 to TRBJ2-1; D is perhaps TRBD1 or TRBD2 (5 bases each). Germline CDR1 LGHNT, CDR2 FRNRAP. Trimming removed 2 bases at V and 0 bases at J, with 23 bases between. The CDR3 runs 20 residues. The CDR3: CASGLIRGHWEPSSYNEQFF. The DNA for the CDR3 is TGTGCTAGTGGTTTGATACGAGGACACTGGGAGCCGAGCTCCTACAATGAGCAGTTCTTC.

The V gene is TRBV7-8, the J gene TRBJ2-1; D is tentatively TRBD1 or TRBD2 (6 bases each). Germline V lookup: CDR1 SGHVS, CDR2 FQNEAQ. The CDR3 covers 13 residues. Trimming stripped 3 bases from V and 7 bases from J, with 10 bases between. CDR3 in amino acids: CASSFGGGNEQFF. The CDR3 DNA follows: TGTGCCAGCAGCTTTGGAGGGGGGAATGAGCAGTTCTTC. Variable domain in full (rest from reference TRBV7-8 and TRBJ2-1): GAGVSQSPRYKVAKRGQDVALRCDPISGHVSLFWYQQALGQGPEFLTYFQNEAQLDKSGLPSDRFFAERPEGSVSTLKIQRTQQEDSAVYLCASSFGGGNEQFFGPGTRLTVL.

The chain joins TRBV27 to TRBJ2-3; D is possibly TRBD1 or TRBD2 (5 bases each). Trimming took off 4 bases at V and 3 bases at J, with 14 bases between the two ends. The CDR3 covers 15 residues. Germline values: CDR1 MNHEY, CDR2 SMNVEV (reference sequence). CDR3 amino acids: CASSSQGRVTDTQYF. CDR3 in DNA: TGTGCCAGCAGTTCTCAGGGACGAGTAACAGATACGCAGTATTTT.

This chain links TRBV19 with TRBJ2-6; TRBD2 might be the D (5 bases). V was pared by 3 bases and J by 4 bases, with 10 bases between. The CDR3 loop spans 15 amino acids. CDR1 LNHDA and CDR2 SQIVND come from the germline V gene (reference sequence). CDR3: CASSMVKRGANVLTF. In DNA form, the CDR3 reads TGTGCCAGTAGTATGGTGAAGCGGGGGGCCAACGTCCTGACTTTC.

The rearrangement uses TRBV5-6 and TRBJ2-3, with 7 bases fitting TRBD2. CDR3 length: 16 residues. Per germline, CDR1 SGHDT and CDR2 YYEEEE. V shed 0 bases, J shed 2 bases, and the junction held 6 bases outside the gene matches. As DNA, the CDR3 is TGTGCCAGCAGCTTGGTGCGGCGGGAGATCACAGATACGCAGTATTTT. Protein sequence: CASSLVRREITDTQYF.

The chain has TRBV27 and TRBJ2-7; 8 nucleotides match TRBD2. V lost 4 bases and J lost 4; bases outside the gene matches: 6. Germline V lookup: CDR1 MNHEY, CDR2 SMNVEV (reference sequence). This CDR3 spans 14 amino acids. The CDR3 DNA reads as TGTGCCAGCAGTTCCCGGGAGGGCGGTTACGAGCAGTACTTC. It encodes CASSSREGGYEQYF.

The chain carries TRBV10-3 and TRBJ2-1; possibly TRBD1 or TRBD2 for D (5 bases each). This CDR3 spans 17 amino acids. Per the germline V gene, CDR1 is ENHRY and CDR2 is SYGVKD. The V gene lost 0 bases and the J gene lost 3 bases, with 15 bases spanning the gap. The CDR3 DNA reads TGTGCCATCAGTGAGTCGGAGGCAGGGTCCAACTACAATGAGCAGTTCTTC. It encodes CAISESEAGSNYNEQFF.

The rearrangement links TRBV19 to TRBJ2-4; possible D gene TRBD2, 6 bases. Deletions cut 5 bases from V and 9 bases from J, with 17 bases between. This CDR3 has 14 amino acids. Germline V gene data show CDR1 as LNHDA and CDR2 as SQIVND (reference sequence). CDR3 amino acids: CASSAGLPAVIQYF. In DNA, the CDR3 is TGTGCCAGTAGTGCAGGACTACCGGCGGTCATTCAGTACTTC. Full variable domain (outside the CDR3, taken from reference TRBV19 and TRBJ2-4): DGGITQSPKYLFRKEGQNVTLSCEQNLNHDAMYWYRQDPGQGLRLIYYSQIVNDFQKGDIAEGYSVSREKKESFPLTVTSAQKNPTAFYLCASSAGLPAVIQYFGAGTRLSVL.

The chain is built from TRBV15 and TRBJ2-1, with TRBD2 identical over 10 bases. The CDR3 is 16 amino acids. V gave up 5 bases and J gave up 4 bases; unmatched junction bases: 8. CDR1 is LNHNV, CDR2 YYDKDF, per germline (reference sequence). The CDR3 DNA reads TGTGCCACCAGCGTAGGAACTAGCGGGAAATACAATGAGCAGTTCTTC. Residues: CATSVGTSGKYNEQFF. Variable domain in full (rest from reference TRBV15 and TRBJ2-1): DAMVIQNPRYQVTQFGKPVTLSCSQTLNHNVMYWYQQKSSQAPKLLFHYYDKDFNNEADTPDNFQSRRPNTSFCFLDIRSPGLGDTAMYLCATSVGTSGKYNEQFFGPGTRLTVL.